Listed here are 15 T cell receptor beta chains from one sample, sequenced in a study of beta chain features in type 1 diabetes. Expressed TCRB transcripts were sequenced because the isolated RNA had all been reverse transcribed beforehand. Libraries were prepared by immunoSEQ multiplex PCR; TCRdb keeps only in-frame clonotypes and omits some of them. The data show about 220,000 clones, 11% seen once. The sequenced sample consisted of central memory CD4+ T cells from blood. These TCRs come from a man aged 18-30 years in good health.

In this sample, this clone turned up many times. This CDR3 is also generated by other DNA sequences in the sample. The V gene is TRBV30, the J gene TRBJ2-1; possible D gene TRBD2, 6 bases. CDR1 is GTSNPN, CDR2 SVGIG, per germline (reference sequence). The CDR3 has 16 amino acids. The V end lost 0 bases, the J end lost 4 bases, and 16 bases lay between the germline ends. CDR3 sequence reads: CAWSVGGAGHYNEQFF. The DNA for the CDR3 is TGTGCCTGGAGTGTAGGTGGAGCGGGCCATTACAATGAGCAGTTCTTC.

The gene calls are TRBV28 and TRBJ1-1; 8 bases match TRBD1. The CDR3 extends over 17 amino acids. Germline loops: CDR1 MDHEN, CDR2 SYDVKM. V lost 1 base, J lost 2 bases, and 9 bases stayed unmatched. CDR3 in amino acids: CASSLFYGTGVNTEAFF. The DNA for the CDR3 is TGTGCCAGCAGTTTATTCTACGGGACAGGCGTCAACACTGAAGCTTTCTTT.

This clone was seen a few times. This chain connects TRBV11-2 to TRBJ2-1, with D possibly TRBD2 on 5 matching bases. This CDR3 has 16 amino acids. Germline V gene lookup returns CDR1 SGHAT and CDR2 FQNNGV. Trimming took off 5 bases at V and 6 bases at J, with 20 bases between the two ends. CDR3 coding DNA: TGTGCCAGCAGCGGAGCAACGGGGAGAGGCCGCAATGAGCAGTTCTTC. As protein: CASSGATGRGRNEQFF. The full variable domain, with the rest looked up from reference TRBV11-2 and TRBJ2-1, is EAGVAQSPRYKIIEKRQSVAFWCNPISGHATLYWYQQILGQGPKLLIQFQNNGVVDDSQLPKDRFSAERLKGVDSTLKIQPAKLEDSAVYLCASSGATGRGRNEQFFGPGTRLTVL.

This chain joins TRBV19 and TRBJ2-2, with 8 bases fitting TRBD2. This CDR3 has 15 residues. With V trimmed by 6 bases and J by 0 bases, 3 bases remained unmatched. The V gene's germline CDR1 is LNHDA and CDR2 SQIVND (reference sequence). CDR3 DNA: TGTGCCAGTAGACCAGCGGGGGCGAACACCGGGGAGCTGTTTTTT. It yields the protein CASRPAGANTGELFF.

The chain recombines TRBV29-1 with TRBJ2-7; no definite D call. Between the trimmed V and J ends, which lost 0 bases and 2 bases, there was a span of 11 bases. Germline CDR1 is SQVTM and CDR2 is ANQGSEA. CDR3 size: 14 residues. The CDR3 is CSVEDMGNPYEQYF. DNA of the CDR3: TGCAGCGTTGAAGATATGGGGAATCCCTACGAGCAGTACTTC.

The chain joins TRBV7-2 to TRBJ1-2; D is uncertain. V was shortened by 4 bases and J by 7 bases, with 13 bases between the two germline ends. The V gene's germline CDR1 is SGHTA and CDR2 FQGNSA. This CDR3 comprises 13 residues. Here the CDR3 reads CASSSRQGGGYTF. The DNA for the CDR3 is TGTGCCAGCAGCTCGAGACAAGGAGGTGGCTACACCTTC.

This chain uses TRBV10-3 with TRBJ2-1, with 9 bases matching TRBD1. The germline V gene has CDR1 ENHRY and CDR2 SYGVKD. The CDR3 consists of 16 residues. Trimming cost V 2 bases and J 6 bases; bases outside gene matches: 8. In nucleotides, the CDR3 is TGTGCCATCAGTGAGGTGAGGGGACAGGGTCCCAATGAGCAGTTCTTC. Translated: CAISEVRGQGPNEQFF.

A few counts support this clone. The chain joins TRBV28 to TRBJ1-2; 9 bases map to TRBD1. The CDR3 extends over 15 amino acids. Germline V gene lookup returns CDR1 MDHEN and CDR2 SYDVKM. V shed 5 bases, J shed 2 bases, and the junction held 6 bases outside the gene matches. In DNA form, the CDR3 reads TGTGCCAGCAGTCCCTCAGGGACAGGGAACTATGGCTACACCTTC. Its translation is CASSPSGTGNYGYTF.

The chain has TRBV30 and TRBJ1-5, with a tentative D call TRBD1 (6 bases). Per the germline V gene, CDR1 is GTSNPN and CDR2 is SVGIG (reference sequence). V dropped 3 bases and J dropped 4 bases, with 16 bases sitting between them. The CDR3 has 15 amino acids. Here the CDR3 reads CAWSRDTGWNQPQHF. In nucleotides, the CDR3 is TGTGCCTGGAGCCGGGACACGGGGTGGAATCAGCCCCAGCATTTT.

The sample holds a few counts of this clone. V and J are TRBV27 and TRBJ1-4; TRBD1 matches 10 bases. The germline CDR1 and CDR2 sequences are MNHEY and SMNVEV (reference sequence). V was clipped by 5 bases and J by 7 bases; unmatched bases: 19. The CDR3 runs to 19 residues. The CDR3: CASSPRTGGFGDRAEKLFF. The CDR3 DNA follows: TGTGCCAGCAGTCCCCGGACAGGGGGTTTCGGGGACCGCGCTGAAAAACTGTTTTTT.

This clone was found many times. CDR3 nucleotides: TGCGCCAGCAGCTTGGCCGAGAGGTACAATGAGCAGTTCTTC. Its protein is CASSLAERYNEQFF. This chain connects TRBV5-1 to TRBJ2-1; no clear D gene. Germline V lookup: CDR1 SGHRS, CDR2 YFSETQ. This CDR3 spans 14 amino acids. Trimming stripped 0 bases from V and 4 bases from J, with 8 bases between.

This clone was recorded a few times. This chain connects TRBV7-6 to TRBJ1-4; 9 nucleotides agree with TRBD1. Losses at the gene ends were 5 bases for V and 7 bases for J; bases not matched to a gene: 8. The CDR3 loop spans 15 amino acids. CDR1 and CDR2 (germline): SGHVS, FNYEAQ. DNA of the CDR3: TGTGCCAGCAGCCCAACCGGGACAGGGAGTGAAAAACTGTTTTTT. Translated: CASSPTGTGSEKLFF.

This chain joins TRBV10-3 and TRBJ2-7, with 7 bases lining up with TRBD1. After removal of 6 bases from V and 7 bases from J, the junction contained 12 bases not matched to a gene. This CDR3 contains 14 residues. From germline, CDR1 is ENHRY and CDR2 SYGVKD. CDR3 region: CAIRPGTDGMEQYF. As DNA, the CDR3 is TGTGCCATCAGACCCGGGACAGATGGAATGGAGCAGTACTTC.

The table lists this clone with a few counts. CDR3 amino acids: CASSARLAEGSYNEQFF. CDR3 DNA: TGTGCCAGCAGCGCCAGACTAGCGGAGGGATCCTACAATGAGCAGTTCTTC. V gene TRBV7-9 combines with J gene TRBJ2-1, with 9 bases lining up with TRBD2. V shed 5 bases and J 1 base; nucleotides not matched to a gene: 9. The CDR3 has 17 residues. CDR1 SEHNR and CDR2 FQNEAQ come from the germline V gene (reference sequence).

The chain combines TRBV6-1 with TRBJ2-1, with D maybe TRBD2 (6 bases). The CDR3 loop spans 13 amino acids. The V gene lost 2 bases and the J gene lost 6 bases, with 8 bases spanning the gap. Germline CDR1 MNHNS, CDR2 SASEGT. The CDR3 bases are TGTGCCAGCAGTGAACAACTAGCCAATGAGCAGTTCTTC. Translating gives CASSEQLANEQFF.